The clone carrying this TCR beta chain was picked up a small number of times. The sample comes from a study of shared clonotypes between healthy human individuals. Sequencing was performed with immunoSEQ multiplex PCR; in TCRdb, only in-frame clones are kept and a portion is missing. The top ten clones hold approximately 35% of a sample with 600,000 to 750,000 clones, about 90% of them seen once. V lost 10 bases, J lost 0 bases, and 6 bases lay in between. This CDR3 spans 11 amino acids. Germline V gives CDR1 SEHNR, CDR2 FQNEAQ (reference sequence). The TCR was taken from a man younger than 30 in good health. Some clones in this sample may be carry-over from other donors' samples. Sequencing was done on a sample of memory CD8+ T cells from PBMCs. Sample subset: CD45RO+ cells pooled with CCR7-negative TemRA cells. The chain couples TRBV7-9 to TRBJ1-1; unclear D gene. CDR3 sequence: CATHMNTEAFF. DNA of the CDR3: TGTGCCACCCACATGAACACTGAAGCTTTCTTT.